Sequencing of this TCR beta chain was carried out in a study of cytomegalovirus exposure and HLA in healthy donors (TCRdb year 2017). Some background on the complete study: An earlier analysis of approximately 600 of the donors reported 250 to 300 Gb of sequence data and some 120 million unique TCR beta sequences from about 200 million T cells. An early release that covered about 600 HLA-typed donors contained 300 to 350 gigabases of sequencing data and 65 million to 100 million unique TCR sequences. Of the 300 to 500 genotyped donors, 80% to 90% were placed in the genetic ancestry cluster associated with self-reported Caucasian donors. The study aimed to test whether cataloging public T cell receptors could reveal signatures of past pathogen exposure. The study used immunosequencing to profile the T cell repertoires of 600 to 850 subjects and linked those repertoires to cytomegalovirus serostatus. Along with the roughly 610-subject first cohort, a separate validation cohort of approximately 110 different subjects was used. To predict cytomegalovirus infection status, the study combined high-throughput TCR immunosequencing, statistical association of individual TCRs with disease status, and machine learning. A later analysis re-examined previously published TCR beta repertoires from just over 650 donors and added high-resolution HLA genotyping to investigate patterns of TCR occurrence. Rather than drawing on any new phenotypic data, the later analysis identified candidate immune exposures from TCR beta sequences and the way those sequences occurred across donors. To decide whether each TCR beta V gene segment behaved as functional or pseudogenic, an earlier analysis of 587 of the donors relied on high-throughput TCR beta sequencing. Donor age, sex, ethnicity and CMV serostatus were collected together with the repertoire data. In a later genetic analysis, genome-wide SNP genotypes for about 55% of the roughly 670 donors were used, and that subset was treated as a discovery cohort. All discovery cohort repertoires had been generated on a single sequencing platform. Class I and class II HLA loci were covered by the typing at four-digit resolution. Typing coverage varied by locus: 629-630 donors for A, B, C, DRB1 and DQB1; more than 500 for DQA1; around 610 for DPA1; some 470 for DPB1. Roughly 5 DR-DQ haplotypes were treated as single units for association and clustering because of strong linkage in the cohort. Across about 370 genotyped donors of the cohort, an average of roughly 230,000 unique TCR beta nucleotide sequences per donor were sequenced, and 15% to 20% of those sequences were non-productive. General conclusions and limits of the study: Cytomegalovirus status was reported to be diagnosed by the classifier with high specificity and sensitivity in both the original and validation cohorts. Because counts were too low, about 17 rarely observed V segments, including chromosome 9 orphons, were excluded from the earlier analysis of some 540 of the donors. The presence/absence analyses assumed that sequencing depth was roughly uniform across donors, and that assumption may not be true. When HLA alleles, especially DR and DQ, strongly co-occurred, attributing TCR associations to individual alleles was difficult. Because HLA typing was unavailable for some donors at each locus, only the typed subset was used in association tests. Correlated functional status among segregating V segments might be attributable to linkage disequilibrium, but an unknown experimental factor could not be ruled out. A later genetic analysis reported fewer N-insertions in productive TCRs among donors in an Asian-associated ancestry cluster than the roughly 670-donor mean. V-gene and J-gene trimming of TCR beta chains was associated with a missense DCLRE1C variant in a later genetic analysis, and the association was replicated in an independent cohort. A later analysis associated 16,951 TCR beta sequences with specific HLA alleles at a false discovery rate of 0.05. The 87-base-pair reads could not distinguish some IMGT-functional V segments, including TRBV6-2 and TRBV6-3, so those segments were excluded. The sequencing pipeline was judged likely to have produced a cluster of highly shared sequence variants as a technical artifact. In a later analysis, TCR association rates were found to vary across HLA loci, with the most associated TCRs seen for DRB1 alleles and the fewest for HLA-C alleles. Broadly in line with IMGT annotations, most TCR beta V segments showed up in productive rearrangements about 90% or about 30% of the time in an earlier analysis of around 550 of the donors. A further reported finding was that TCR beta sequences accurately predicted the HLA-A and HLA-B alleles for most subjects in the first cohort. This cohort had only TCR beta chains sequenced, and the lack of alpha or paired-chain data limited which features could be detected. The study listed 150 to 200 TCR beta chains as associated with cytomegalovirus. The authors suggested that the approach could potentially be extended to other disease states and immunological phenotypes. Across donors, most TCR sequences were observed very rarely, whereas some public TCRs were present in many individuals. Several of the top co-occurrence clusters appeared to be linked to parvovirus B19, influenza, CMV and Epstein-Barr virus, according to a later analysis. Three of the identified cytomegalovirus-associated TCR beta chains were confirmed in vitro to be specific for cytomegalovirus antigens. In a later analysis, HLA-associated TCR beta chains showed more clonal expansion and lower generation probabilities than non-associated chains that were equally common. Immune exposure information for the cohort was limited to CMV serostatus. In a later analysis, most CMV-associated TCR beta chains were found to appear HLA-restricted, with HLA associations seemingly driven largely by CMV exposure.

CDR1 and CDR2 were assigned from the germline V gene as SGHTA and FQGNSA. From its cysteine to its phenylalanine, the CDR3 spans 14 amino acids. CDR3 DNA only is kept here, 42 bases in frame from base 1. The trim is 2 bases for V and 4 bases for J, with a gap of 11 bases between the germline ends. This clone is a singleton in its sample. The specificity of this receptor is unknown. The input lacks base qualities; no much larger clone sits a single base away. The cohort consisted of 666 healthy bone marrow donors. Cohort members were all nominally healthy when sampled, although unrecorded immune exposures were likely present. The donor was CMV seropositive and was included in the group of 300 or so seropositive cohort members. A peripheral blood sample was provided by each donor, and peripheral blood mononuclear cells were used for TCR beta sequencing. The Qiagen DNeasy Blood Extraction Kit was used to extract genomic DNA from the blood cell samples.

The library relied on the immunoSEQ multiplex PCR assay. The multiplex PCR relied on a mix of 60 forward primers for TCR Vbeta segments and 13 reverse primers for TCR Jbeta segments. The CDR3 region of rearranged TCR beta genes was amplified from genomic DNA by a multiplex PCR assay. The Illumina HiSeq System was used to sequence the amplified TCR beta libraries as 87-base-pair reads. In the paper's pipeline: Across the 600 to 700 repertoires, a later analysis counted 78 million or so unique TCR beta chains, some 11 million of which were shared by at least two donors. To remove PCR and sequencing errors, raw reads were error-corrected and collapsed into unique sequences using a nearest-neighbor algorithm that merged closely related sequences. Alignment of CDR3 sequences to IMGT reference sequences was used to assign V, D and J gene segments. For a sequence to be retained, at least a six-nucleotide match to both a V gene segment and a J gene segment was required. A rearrangement counted as productive if the CDR3 had no stop codons and remained in frame with V and J, and every other rearrangement counted as non-productive. Following IMGT convention, CDR3 was defined as the stretch from the second conserved V-encoded cysteine to the conserved J-encoded phenylalanine. In an earlier analysis of around 570 of the donors, sequences lacking an unambiguous match to a single V gene segment were excluded. In an earlier analysis of a few hundred of the donors, V segments were called functional above 56.7% productive rearrangements and were called segregating when the between-donor standard deviation exceeded 5%. A statistical classification framework was built for diagnosing cytomegalovirus status from the catalog of TCR beta chain sequences. In a later analysis, V and J genes were assigned by comparing TCR nucleotide sequences against IMGT/GENE-DB human TR gene sequences. A later analysis assigned CDR3 sequences and most-parsimonious VDJ recombination scenarios with the TCRdist pipeline. In a later analysis, every TCR beta chain was defined by the combination of its CDR3 amino acid sequence and its V-gene family, and reads without a unique V-gene family were dropped. As a way to deal with suspected cross-contamination and a sequencing artifact, a later analysis dropped over 550 nucleotide sequences that were highly shared and had low generation probability. In a later analysis, a clonal expansion index was calculated for each public chain from normalized within-repertoire ranks of inferred template counts. Generation probabilities in a later analysis came from a VDJ recombination model fitted to out-of-frame rearrangements, and those results were checked against IGoR. In a later analysis, TCR-TCR, TCR-HLA and TCR-CMV co-occurrence was scored with hypergeometric tests, and a repertoire-size bias correction was applied to TCR pairs. In a later analysis, false discovery rates were estimated by permuting HLA or CMV assignments 20 times. In a later analysis, co-occurring TCRs were grouped using DBSCAN, and TCRdist sequence similarity was added for clustering within HLA-allele-positive subsets. For co-occurrence clustering, repertoires with fewer than 30,000 or more than 120,000 public chains were excluded, along with 4 to 6 repertoires with anomalous nucleotide sharing. This is the immuneACCESS table as TCRdb keeps it, with only in-frame sequences that have V and J called. A part of the clones is gone; compared with another copy, unresolved V genes explain less than half, and the rest is unexplained. Clonal size and the V and J genes are those of that table, whereas D and trimming came from the DNA. Here the sample has roughly 98,000 clones; 65% to 75% occur a single time. The biggest ten clones account for around 3.1% of the sample.

The receptor's source is a female donor in good health and CMV-seropositive. The chain joins TRBV7-2 to TRBJ2-5; no D segment can be confidently identified. The material sequenced was PBMCs. The CDR3 amino acid sequence is: CASSLRRAGETQYF. The DNA sequence is as follows: TGTGCCAGCAGCTTAAGAAGAGCTGGAGAGACCCAGTACTTC.